This TCR beta chain originates from a study of T cells expressing NK-cell markers. TCRdb re-analyzed the 5' RACE reads; it lists each CDR3 protein once, without DNA. The sample totals 500,000 to 700,000 distinct CDR3 sequences. The sequencing sample was made of blood T cells: a sorted CD56 or NKG2C T cell subset, CD4+ or CD8+ T cells, or bulk PBMC T cells (not recorded which). The clonotype comes from a man younger than 35 in good health.

The CDR3 sequence is CASSSTGFQAGELFF. The V and J genes are TRBV6-1 and TRBJ2-2; without DNA, the TCRdb call of TRBD1 cannot be checked. The CDR3 covers 15 residues. The germline CDR1 and CDR2 sequences are MNHNS and SASEGT.